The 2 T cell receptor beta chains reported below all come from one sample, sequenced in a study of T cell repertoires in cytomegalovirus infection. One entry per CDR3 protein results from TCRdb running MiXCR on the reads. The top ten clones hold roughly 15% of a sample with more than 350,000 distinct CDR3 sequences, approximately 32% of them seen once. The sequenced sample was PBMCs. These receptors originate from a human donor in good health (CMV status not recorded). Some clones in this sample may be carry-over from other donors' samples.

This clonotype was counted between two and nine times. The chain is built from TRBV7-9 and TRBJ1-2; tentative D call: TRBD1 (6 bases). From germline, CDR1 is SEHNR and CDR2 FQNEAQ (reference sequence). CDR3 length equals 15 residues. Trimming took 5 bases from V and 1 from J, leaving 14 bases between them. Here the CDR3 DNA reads TGTGCCAGCAGCCGCGGACAGATTCTTAACTATGGCTACACCTTC. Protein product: CASSRGQILNYGYTF. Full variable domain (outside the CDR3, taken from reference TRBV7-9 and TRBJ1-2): DTGVSQNPRHKITKRGQNVTFRCDPISEHNRLYWYRQTLGQGPEFLTYFQNEAQLEKSRLLSDRFSAERPKGSFSTLEIQRTEQGDSAMYLCASSRGQILNYGYTFGSGTRLTVV.

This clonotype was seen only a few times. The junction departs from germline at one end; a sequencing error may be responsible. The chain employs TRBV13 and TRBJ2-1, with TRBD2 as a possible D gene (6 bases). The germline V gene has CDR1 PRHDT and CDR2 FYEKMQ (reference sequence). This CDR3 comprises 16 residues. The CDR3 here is CASSDLASSSYNEQFF. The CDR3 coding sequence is TGCGCCAGCAGCGATCTAGCGTCCAGCTCCTACAATGAGCAGTTCTTC.